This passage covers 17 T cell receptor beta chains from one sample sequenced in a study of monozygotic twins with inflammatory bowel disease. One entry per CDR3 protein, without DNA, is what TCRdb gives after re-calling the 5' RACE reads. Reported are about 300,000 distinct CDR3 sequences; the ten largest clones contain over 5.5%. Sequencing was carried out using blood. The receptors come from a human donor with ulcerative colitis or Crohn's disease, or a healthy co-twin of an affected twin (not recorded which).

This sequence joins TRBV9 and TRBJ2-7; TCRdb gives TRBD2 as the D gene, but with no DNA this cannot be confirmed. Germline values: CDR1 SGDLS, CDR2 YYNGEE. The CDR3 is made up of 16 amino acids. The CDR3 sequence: CASSVGLAGETYEQYF.

CDR3: CAAGGGGRADTQYF. The chain employs TRBV12-3 or TRBV12-4 and TRBJ2-3; TCRdb designates TRBD2, a call that cannot be tested without DNA. The CDR3 is 14 amino acids.

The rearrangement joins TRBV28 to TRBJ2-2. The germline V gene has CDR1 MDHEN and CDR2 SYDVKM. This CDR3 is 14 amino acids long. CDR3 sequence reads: CASYVGFGTGELFF.

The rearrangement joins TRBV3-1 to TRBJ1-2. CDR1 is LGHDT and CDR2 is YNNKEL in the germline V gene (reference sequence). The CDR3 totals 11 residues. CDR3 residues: CASSLYRLYTF.

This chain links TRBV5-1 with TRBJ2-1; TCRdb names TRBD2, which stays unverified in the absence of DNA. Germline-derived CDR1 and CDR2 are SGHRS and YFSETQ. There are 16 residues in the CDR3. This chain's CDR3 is CASSLAQSGRVHEQFF.

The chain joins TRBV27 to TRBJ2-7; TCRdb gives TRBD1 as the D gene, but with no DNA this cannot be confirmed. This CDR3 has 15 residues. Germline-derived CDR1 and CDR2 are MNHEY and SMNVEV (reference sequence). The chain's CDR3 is CASSSLGQGLYEQYF.

CDR3: CAWSGGWVQYF. J is TRBJ2-5 and V is TRBV30; the D call from TCRdb, TRBD1, cannot be confirmed without DNA. The CDR3 extends over 11 amino acids. The germline V gene encodes CDR1 GTSNPN and CDR2 SVGIG (reference sequence).

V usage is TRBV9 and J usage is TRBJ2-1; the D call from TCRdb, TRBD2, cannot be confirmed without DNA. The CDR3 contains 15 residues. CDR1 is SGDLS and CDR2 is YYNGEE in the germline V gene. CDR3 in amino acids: CASSVGLAGAYEQFF. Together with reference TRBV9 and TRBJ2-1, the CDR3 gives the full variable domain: DSGVTQTPKHLITATGQRVTLRCSPRSGDLSVYWYQQSLDQGLQFLIQYYNGEERAKGNILERFSAQQFPDLHSELNLSSLELGDSALYFCASSVGLAGAYEQFFGPGTRLTVL.

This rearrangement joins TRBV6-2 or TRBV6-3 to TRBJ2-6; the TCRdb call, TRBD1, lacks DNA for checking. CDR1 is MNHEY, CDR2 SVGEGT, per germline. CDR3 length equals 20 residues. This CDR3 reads CASSYSVRGALGSGANVLTF.

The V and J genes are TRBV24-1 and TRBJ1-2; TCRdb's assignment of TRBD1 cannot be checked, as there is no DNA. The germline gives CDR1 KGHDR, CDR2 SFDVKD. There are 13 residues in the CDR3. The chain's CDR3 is CAISGTGGNGYTF.

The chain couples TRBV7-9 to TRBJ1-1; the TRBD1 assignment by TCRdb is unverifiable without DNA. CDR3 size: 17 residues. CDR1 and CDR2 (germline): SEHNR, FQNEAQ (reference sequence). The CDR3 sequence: CASSLPQTGGRDTEAFF.

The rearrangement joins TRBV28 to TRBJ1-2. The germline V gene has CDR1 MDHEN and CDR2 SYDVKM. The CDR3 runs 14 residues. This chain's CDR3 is CASSGSVTYVGYTF.

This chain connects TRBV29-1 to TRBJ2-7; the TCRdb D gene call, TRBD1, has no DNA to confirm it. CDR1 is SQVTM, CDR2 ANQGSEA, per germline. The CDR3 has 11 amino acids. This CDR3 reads CSVGGAGEQYF.

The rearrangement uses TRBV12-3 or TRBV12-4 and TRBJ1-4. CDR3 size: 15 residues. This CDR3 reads CASSLGRASDEKLFF.

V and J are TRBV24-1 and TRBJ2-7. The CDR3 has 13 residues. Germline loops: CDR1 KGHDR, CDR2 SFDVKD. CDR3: CATRETISYEQYF.

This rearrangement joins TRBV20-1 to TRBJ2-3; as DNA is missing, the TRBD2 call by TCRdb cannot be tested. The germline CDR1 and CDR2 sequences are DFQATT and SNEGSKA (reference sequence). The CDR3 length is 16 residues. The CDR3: CSASPFSGGAAGSQYF.

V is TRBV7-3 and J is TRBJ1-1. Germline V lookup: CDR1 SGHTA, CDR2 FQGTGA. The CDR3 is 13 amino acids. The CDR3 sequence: CASSFGGGTEAFF.